Listed here are 10 T cell receptor beta chains from one sample, sequenced in a study of preoperative IRX-2 immunotherapy in early breast cancer. Sequencing was performed with immunoSEQ multiplex PCR; in TCRdb, only in-frame clones are kept and a portion is missing. The data hold over 30,000 clones, with roughly 89% observed a single time. Described treatment: preoperative locoregional IRX-2 cytokine immunotherapy. The starting material was tumor tissue, obtained after IRX-2 immunotherapy. The receptors shown here come from a human donor with breast cancer.

This chain joins TRBV6-8 and TRBJ2-5; 12 bases map to TRBD1. The germline V gene encodes CDR1 MNHGY and CDR2 SAAAGT. The junction had 10 bases not matched to a gene; V was cut back by 10 bases and J by 4 bases. The CDR3 is 15 amino acids. The CDR3 DNA is TGTGCCATCAGCGACAAGGGACAGGGGGCAGAGACCCAGTACTTC. This gives the protein CAISDKGQGAETQYF.

The chain is built from TRBV5-1 and TRBJ2-1; tentative D call: TRBD2 (6 bases). The CDR3 is 15 amino acids. The V and J ends lost 1 base and 4 bases respectively, with 12 bases between them. Germline V gene data show CDR1 as SGHRS and CDR2 as YFSETQ. For the CDR3, the DNA is TGCGCCAGCAGCTTGTCGGGAGTGCTTTACAATGAGCAGTTCTTC. It codes for CASSLSGVLYNEQFF.

V and J are TRBV18 and TRBJ2-3; D is unresolved. Trimming left V 5 bases short and J 5 bases short, with 11 bases between. The CDR3 runs to 13 residues. Germline V CDR1 and CDR2: KGHSH, LQKENI. In nucleotides, the CDR3 is TGTGCCAGCTCAACTTCCCCGTTAGATACGCAGTATTTT. Its translation is CASSTSPLDTQYF. Complete variable domain (other parts from reference TRBV18 and TRBJ2-3): NAGVMQNPRHLVRRRGQEARLRCSPMKGHSHVYWYRQLPEEGLKFMVYLQKENIIDESGMPKERFSAEFPKEGPSILRIQQVVRGDSAAYFCASSTSPLDTQYFGPGTRLTVL.

The rearrangement uses TRBV5-1 and TRBJ2-5, with 7 bases aligning to TRBD1. From germline, CDR1 is SGHRS and CDR2 YFSETQ. Losses at the gene ends were 3 bases for V and 0 bases for J; bases not matched to a gene: 5. The CDR3 runs 15 residues. The CDR3 here is CASSSGTDYQETQYF. DNA for the CDR3: TGCGCCAGCAGCTCCGGGACAGATTACCAAGAGACCCAGTACTTC.

The chain has TRBV11-3 and TRBJ2-1; D unclear. Germline loops: CDR1 SGHNT, CDR2 YENEEA. The V end lost 2 bases, the J end lost 8 bases, and 25 bases lay between the germline ends. This CDR3 spans 18 amino acids. CDR3 DNA: TGTGCCAGCAGCTTATACACAATCTCATTAGGGCCATCAGATGAGCAGTTCTTC. It specifies CASSLYTISLGPSDEQFF.

The rearrangement uses TRBV6-7 and TRBJ1-4; a weak D match, TRBD1 (5 bases). TRBV6-7 is given ORF status, its function remaining uncertain. V was pared by 10 bases and J by 2 bases, with 17 bases between. This CDR3 contains 15 residues. CDR3 amino acids: CATQGQGRTNEKLFF. CDR3 bases: TGTGCCACCCAAGGGCAGGGTCGGACTAATGAAAAACTGTTTTTT.

The rearrangement joins TRBV6-8 to TRBJ1-4; possible D gene TRBD1, 6 bases. Trimming stripped 1 base from V and 8 bases from J, with 20 bases between. The CDR3 has 17 amino acids. From germline, CDR1 is MNHGY and CDR2 SAAAGT. Here the CDR3 reads CASSYWGTGIGDEKLFF. The CDR3 DNA sequence: TGTGCCAGCAGTTACTGGGGCACAGGGATAGGTGACGAAAAACTGTTTTTT.

The chain couples TRBV22-1 to TRBJ2-1; no check of the table's D call, TRBD2, against the DNA was made. TRBV22-1 constitutes a pseudogene. The CDR3 is 13 amino acids. The DNA for the CDR3 is TGTGCCAGCAGTTTATCGTGGGAGTTAGGGCAGTTCTTC. It specifies CASSLSWELGQFF.

This sequence joins TRBV6-8 and TRBJ1-4; 11 nucleotides line up with TRBD1. J was trimmed by 8 bases and V by 6 bases; bases with no gene match: 8. CDR1 is MNHGY, CDR2 SAAAGT, per germline. The CDR3 runs 15 residues. The CDR3 here is CASRLGTGGHEKLFF. DNA for the CDR3: TGTGCCAGCAGACTCGGGACAGGGGGGCACGAAAAACTGTTTTTT.

The chain combines TRBV14 with TRBJ2-3; no clear D. Germline V lookup: CDR1 SGHDN, CDR2 FVKESK. This CDR3 is built from 15 residues. V lost 4 bases to trimming and J lost 0 bases, with 11 bases between them. The CDR3: CASSRQSSSTDTQYF. The CDR3 DNA sequence: TGTGCCAGCAGCCGCCAGAGTTCTAGCACAGATACGCAGTATTTT.